Listed below are T cell receptor beta chains from one sample, sequenced in a study of identical twins. TCRdb independently ran MiXCR on the 5' RACE reads; one entry per CDR3 protein. The sample holds nearly 900,000 distinct CDR3 sequences; roughly an eighth are singletons and the top ten take about 1.5%. The sample was also linked to a second study, of yellow fever vaccine responses in identical twins.

Source material: PBMCs. The receptors here all came from a woman aged 18-30 years in good health. Both conserved end residues are part of each CDR3. A D gene is named only where the DNA matches it firmly. Not every row has a clone size; where given, it reads once, few, many or a size class.

V: TRBV12-3/TRBV12-4
D: TRBD2
J: TRBJ2-1
size: -
CDR3: CASMASGHNEQFF
DNA: TGTGCCAGCATGGCTAGCGGGCACAATGAGCAGTTCTTC

V: TRBV20-1
D: TRBD1
J: TRBJ1-1
size: many
CDR3: CSASGQGAFGNTEAFF
DNA: TGCAGTGCTAGTGGACAGGGGGCTTTCGGGAACACTGAAGCTTTCTTT

V: TRBV6-1
D: TRBD1
J: TRBJ1-1
size: -
CDR3: CASSPGTGSGTEAFF
DNA: TGTGCCAGCAGTCCCGGGACAGGGTCCGGGACTGAAGCTTTCTTT

V: TRBV27
D: TRBD1
J: TRBJ1-5
size: few
CDR3: CASSLLGTGLGNQPQHF
DNA: TGTGCCAGCAGTTTATTAGGGACAGGGTTGGGCAATCAGCCCCAGCATTTT

V: TRBV20-1
D: -
J: TRBJ2-2
size: -
CDR3: CSARDFRTGTNTGELFF
DNA: TGCAGTGCTAGAGATTTTCGGACTGGTACGAACACCGGGGAGCTGTTTTTT

V: TRBV6-5
D: TRBD2
J: TRBJ2-3
size: few
CDR3: CASSYGRATDTQYF
DNA: TGTGCCAGCAGTTACGGGAGGGCTACAGATACGCAGTATTTT

V: TRBV6-1
D: TRBD2
J: TRBJ2-3
size: many
CDR3: CASSHLGGWLAGSTDTQYF
DNA: TGTGCCAGCAGCCACCTTGGGGGGTGGCTAGCGGGTAGCACAGATACGCAGTATTTT

V: TRBV5-6
D: TRBD2
J: TRBJ2-2
size: -
CDR3: CASSLTAGGYTGELFF
DNA: TGTGCCAGCAGCTTGACAGCCGGGGGGTACACCGGGGAGCTGTTTTTT

V: TRBV7-9
D: -
J: TRBJ1-1
size: few
CDR3: CASSTGTQSTEAFF
DNA: TGTGCCAGCAGCACCGGGACACAGAGCACTGAAGCTTTCTTT

V: TRBV14
D: -
J: TRBJ1-6
size: -
CDR3: CASSQQAGGPNNSPLHF
DNA: TGTGCCAGCAGCCAACAGGCTGGGGGACCAAACAATTCACCCCTCCACTTT

V: TRBV3-1
D: -
J: TRBJ1-4
size: many
CDR3: CASSQDNINKYLFF
DNA: TGTGCCAGCAGCCAAGATAATATAAACAAGTACCTGTTTTTT

V: TRBV4-1
D: -
J: TRBJ2-6
size: -
CDR3: CASSQEYRTSGANVLTF
DNA: TGCGCCAGCAGCCAAGAATACCGGACCTCTGGGGCCAACGTCCTGACTTTC

V: TRBV24-1
D: -
J: TRBJ2-1
size: few
CDR3: CATSDAGPQKQFF
DNA: TGTGCCACCAGTGATGCGGGACCTCAAAAGCAGTTCTTC

V: TRBV9
D: TRBD2
J: TRBJ2-7
size: few
CDR3: CASSVGGTSGSGGYEQYF
DNA: TGTGCCAGCAGCGTTGGAGGGACTAGCGGGAGTGGAGGATACGAGCAGTACTTC

V: TRBV5-1
D: TRBD1
J: TRBJ1-1
size: -
CDR3: CASSLRQGAEGTEAFF
DNA: TGCGCCAGCAGCTTGCGGCAGGGGGCTGAGGGCACTGAAGCTTTCTTT

V: TRBV5-1
D: TRBD1
J: TRBJ1-5
size: many
CDR3: CASSLGTGGRGQPQHF
DNA: TGCGCCAGCAGCTTGGGGACAGGGGGACGTGGTCAGCCCCAGCATTTT

V: TRBV20-1
D: TRBD2
J: TRBJ2-5
size: few
CDR3: CSARDSLGGGTETQYF
DNA: TGCAGTGCTAGAGACTCCCTCGGGGGGGGCACGGAGACCCAGTACTTC

V: TRBV5-1
D: -
J: TRBJ2-1
size: -
CDR3: CASSLLAGPYNEQFF
DNA: TGTGCCAGCAGCTTACTGGCGGGACCTTATAATGAGCAGTTCTTC

V: TRBV12-3/TRBV12-4
D: -
J: TRBJ2-1
size: -
CDR3: CASRLRAQPYNEQFF
DNA: TGTGCCAGCAGGCTGAGGGCCCAGCCCTACAATGAGCAGTTCTTC

V: TRBV12-3/TRBV12-4
D: TRBD1
J: TRBJ1-1
size: many
CDR3: CASSLAAGGRTEAFF
DNA: TGTGCCAGCAGTTTAGCGGCAGGGGGTAGAACTGAAGCTTTCTTT

V: TRBV5-1
D: -
J: TRBJ2-2
size: many
CDR3: CASSEGKWNTGELFF
DNA: TGCGCCAGCAGCGAGGGAAAGTGGAACACCGGGGAGCTGTTTTTT

V: TRBV12-3/TRBV12-4
D: -
J: TRBJ1-5
size: few
CDR3: CASSRYVGGQSNQPQHF
DNA: TGTGCCAGCAGCCGTTATGTCGGGGGTCAATCTAATCAGCCCCAGCATTTT

V: TRBV3-1
D: TRBD1
J: TRBJ2-2
size: -
CDR3: CASNEGTAYTGELFF
DNA: TGTGCCAGCAATGAAGGGACAGCTTACACCGGGGAGCTGTTTTTT

V: TRBV4-1
D: -
J: TRBJ1-6
size: -
CDR3: CASSQEALSYNSPLHF
DNA: TGCGCCAGCAGCCAAGAGGCCCTCTCCTATAATTCACCCCTCCACTTT

V: TRBV20-1
D: -
J: TRBJ2-3
size: -
CDR3: CSALDGTSTDTQYF
DNA: TGCAGTGCCCTGGACGGAACTAGCACAGATACGCAGTATTTT

V: TRBV12-5
D: -
J: TRBJ1-5
size: few
CDR3: CASARGEGQPQHF
DNA: TGTGCTAGTGCCAGAGGGGAGGGGCAGCCCCAGCATTTT

V: TRBV11-2
D: TRBD1
J: TRBJ2-7
size: few
CDR3: CASSLETGFLINGNSYEQYF
DNA: TGTGCCAGCAGCTTAGAGACAGGGTTCCTGATAAATGGCAATTCCTACGAGCAGTACTTC

V: TRBV4-1
D: -
J: TRBJ1-1
size: few
CDR3: CASSQEPGGYTEAFF
DNA: TGCGCCAGCAGCCAAGAGCCGGGTGGGTACACTGAAGCTTTCTTT

V: TRBV2
D: -
J: TRBJ1-2
size: few
CDR3: CAILGGVSYGYTF
DNA: TGTGCTATCCTAGGAGGAGTGAGCTATGGCTACACCTTC

V: TRBV6-1
D: -
J: TRBJ1-1
size: -
CDR3: CASSEALGTEAFF
DNA: TGTGCCAGCAGTGAAGCGTTGGGAACTGAAGCTTTCTTT

V: TRBV7-2
D: TRBD2
J: TRBJ2-7
size: -
CDR3: CASSADSSGRMYEQYF
DNA: TGTGCCAGCAGCGCCGATTCTAGCGGGAGGATGTACGAGCAGTACTTC

V: TRBV11-1
D: TRBD2
J: TRBJ2-2
size: few
CDR3: CASSLMARSGKETGELFF
DNA: TGTGCCAGCAGCTTGATGGCTAGGAGCGGGAAGGAAACCGGGGAGCTGTTTTTT

V: TRBV6-1
D: -
J: TRBJ2-5
size: -
CDR3: CASPTPGGFQETQYF
DNA: TGTGCCAGCCCAACGCCCGGAGGGTTCCAAGAGACCCAGTACTTC

V: TRBV7-9
D: -
J: TRBJ2-5
size: few
CDR3: CASSPRGPPLGETQYF
DNA: TGTGCCAGCAGCCCAAGGGGACCGCCTCTGGGAGAGACCCAGTACTTC

V: TRBV12-3/TRBV12-4
D: -
J: TRBJ2-2
size: -
CDR3: CASTDDTLINTGELFF
DNA: TGTGCCAGCACCGATGACACCCTGATCAACACCGGGGAGCTGTTTTTT

V: TRBV5-6
D: -
J: TRBJ1-5
size: -
CDR3: CASSLVGSDQPQHF
DNA: TGTGCCAGCAGCCTGGTGGGTTCGGATCAGCCCCAGCATTTT

V: TRBV7-9
D: -
J: TRBJ1-1
size: few
CDR3: CASMNRAAEAFF
DNA: TGTGCCAGCATGAATAGGGCAGCTGAAGCTTTCTTT

V: TRBV6-1
D: TRBD1
J: TRBJ1-3
size: few
CDR3: CASSPQGSRSSGNTIYF
DNA: TGTGCCAGCAGTCCACAGGGGTCACGGAGCTCTGGAAACACCATATATTTT

V: TRBV4-1
D: -
J: TRBJ2-3
size: -
CDR3: CASSLLNGTQYF
DNA: TGCGCCAGCAGCCTTTTAAATGGTACGCAGTATTTT

V: TRBV12-3/TRBV12-4
D: TRBD2
J: TRBJ2-1
size: few
CDR3: CATQRGGLSNEQFF
DNA: TGTGCCACCCAGCGGGGGGGCCTTAGTAATGAGCAGTTCTTC

V: TRBV3-1
D: TRBD2
J: TRBJ2-1
size: -
CDR3: CASSRVTSGNYNEQFF
DNA: TGTGCCAGCAGCCGGGTGACTAGCGGTAACTACAATGAGCAGTTCTTC

V: TRBV5-6
D: -
J: TRBJ2-1
size: -
CDR3: CASSWGPNEQFF
DNA: TGTGCCAGCAGCTGGGGACCCAATGAGCAGTTCTTC

V: TRBV7-9
D: -
J: TRBJ2-1
size: -
CDR3: CASIILGEQFF
DNA: TGTGCCAGCATCATATTAGGGGAGCAGTTCTTC

V: TRBV25-1
D: -
J: TRBJ2-5
size: few
CDR3: CASSESFGHLPSASVQETQYF
DNA: TGTGCCAGCAGTGAATCGTTCGGCCACCTTCCCAGCGCGTCCGTTCAAGAGACCCAGTACTTC

V: TRBV12-3/TRBV12-4
D: TRBD1
J: TRBJ2-1
size: many
CDR3: CASSSDRGRFNEQFF
DNA: TGTGCCAGCAGTTCGGACAGGGGCCGCTTCAATGAGCAGTTCTTC

V: TRBV5-1
D: -
J: TRBJ1-1
size: many
CDR3: CASSLGGKNTEAFF
DNA: TGCGCCAGCAGCTTGGGAGGGAAGAACACTGAAGCTTTCTTT

V: TRBV29-1
D: -
J: TRBJ2-2
size: -
CDR3: CSVDEYPGTGELFF
DNA: TGCAGCGTTGATGAATACCCTGGTACCGGGGAGCTGTTTTTT

V: TRBV12-3/TRBV12-4
D: -
J: TRBJ2-6
size: -
CDR3: CASRQARGANVLTF
DNA: TGTGCCAGCCGCCAGGCTAGGGGGGCCAACGTCCTGACTTTC

V: TRBV19
D: -
J: TRBJ2-3
size: -
CDR3: CASSTLDGPSADTQYF
DNA: TGTGCCAGTAGTACCCTGGACGGACCGTCGGCAGATACGCAGTATTTT

V: TRBV6-5
D: -
J: TRBJ2-3
size: few
CDR3: CASSYRGRHTDTQYF
DNA: TGTGCCAGCAGTTACAGGGGGAGGCACACAGATACGCAGTATTTT

V: TRBV18
D: -
J: TRBJ2-1
size: -
CDR3: CASSPADGTGYNEQFF
DNA: TGTGCCAGCTCACCAGCAGACGGGACGGGCTACAATGAGCAGTTCTTC

V: TRBV5-1
D: -
J: TRBJ1-1
size: many
CDR3: CASSSSSGLMNTEAFF
DNA: TGCGCCAGCAGCTCCTCCAGCGGGCTCATGAACACTGAAGCTTTCTTT

V: TRBV12-3/TRBV12-4
D: -
J: TRBJ1-1
size: -
CDR3: CASSLGRAGGTEAFF
DNA: TGTGCCAGCAGTTTAGGGAGGGCGGGTGGCACTGAAGCTTTCTTT

V: TRBV7-8
D: -
J: TRBJ1-2
size: few
CDR3: CASSGGTSGGYGYTF
DNA: TGTGCCAGCAGCGGCGGGACCTCCGGTGGCTATGGCTACACCTTC

V: TRBV11-2
D: -
J: TRBJ1-5
size: -
CDR3: CASSQGGVSGNQPQHF
DNA: TGTGCCAGCAGCCAGGGTGGAGTATCGGGCAATCAGCCCCAGCATTTT

V: TRBV4-2
D: -
J: TRBJ1-1
size: -
CDR3: CASSPGVGTFAFF
DNA: TGTGCCAGCAGCCCTGGGGTGGGGACTTTCGCTTTCTTT